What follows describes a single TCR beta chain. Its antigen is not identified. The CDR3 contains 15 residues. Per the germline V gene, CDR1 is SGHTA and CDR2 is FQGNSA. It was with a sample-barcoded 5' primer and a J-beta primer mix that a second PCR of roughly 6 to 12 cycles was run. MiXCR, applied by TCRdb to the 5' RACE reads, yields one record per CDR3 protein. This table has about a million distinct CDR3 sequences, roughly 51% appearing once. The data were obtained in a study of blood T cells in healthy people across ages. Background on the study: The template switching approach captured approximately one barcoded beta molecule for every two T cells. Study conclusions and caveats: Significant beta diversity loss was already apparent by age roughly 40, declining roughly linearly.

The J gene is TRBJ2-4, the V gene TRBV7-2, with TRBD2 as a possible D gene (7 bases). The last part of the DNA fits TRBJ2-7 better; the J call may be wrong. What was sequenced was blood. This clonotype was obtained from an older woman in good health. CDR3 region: CASSFVGGGGDEQYF. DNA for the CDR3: TGTGCCAGCAGCTTTGTGGGAGGGGGTGGGGACGAGCAGTACTTC.